The clone carrying this TCR beta chain appeared many times. Its antigen is currently unknown. These data come from a study of T cells in Graves' hyperthyroidism and ophthalmopathy. TCR beta CDR3 sequences were amplified from RNA transcripts. The primer set for the first-round RT-PCR of the TCR CDR3 was HTBI. TCRdb processed the multiplex PCR reads anew with MiXCR; each CDR3 protein has one entry. This table holds around 600,000 distinct CDR3 sequences, 15% to 20% found once. The study, taken as a whole, reports: Most thyroid clonotypes expanded above 0.001 appeared in blood too.

The source is a middle-aged woman with Graves' ophthalmopathy. The sample comprised blood.

The CDR3 loop reads CASSLVGGTGELFF. The DNA for the CDR3 is TGTGCCAGCAGTTTAGTGGGAGGGACCGGGGAGCTGTTTTTT. The V gene is TRBV28, the J gene TRBJ2-2; 7 nucleotides line up with TRBD2. With 2 bases clipped from V and 5 bases from J, the junction kept 2 bases outside the gene matches. The germline V gene has CDR1 MDHEN and CDR2 SYDVKM. The CDR3 loop spans 14 amino acids.